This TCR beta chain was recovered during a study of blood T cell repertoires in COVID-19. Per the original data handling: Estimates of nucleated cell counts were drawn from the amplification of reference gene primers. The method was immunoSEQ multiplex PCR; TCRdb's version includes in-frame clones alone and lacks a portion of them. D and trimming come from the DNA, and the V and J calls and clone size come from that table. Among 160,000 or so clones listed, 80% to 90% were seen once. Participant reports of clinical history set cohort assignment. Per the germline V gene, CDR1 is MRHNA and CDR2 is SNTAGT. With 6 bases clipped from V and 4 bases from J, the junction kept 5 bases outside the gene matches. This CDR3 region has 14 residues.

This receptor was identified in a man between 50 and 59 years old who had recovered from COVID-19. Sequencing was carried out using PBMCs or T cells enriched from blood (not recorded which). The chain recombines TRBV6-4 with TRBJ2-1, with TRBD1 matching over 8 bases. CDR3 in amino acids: CASRRTGRYNEQFF. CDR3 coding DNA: TGTGCCAGCAGACGGACAGGGAGGTACAATGAGCAGTTCTTC.